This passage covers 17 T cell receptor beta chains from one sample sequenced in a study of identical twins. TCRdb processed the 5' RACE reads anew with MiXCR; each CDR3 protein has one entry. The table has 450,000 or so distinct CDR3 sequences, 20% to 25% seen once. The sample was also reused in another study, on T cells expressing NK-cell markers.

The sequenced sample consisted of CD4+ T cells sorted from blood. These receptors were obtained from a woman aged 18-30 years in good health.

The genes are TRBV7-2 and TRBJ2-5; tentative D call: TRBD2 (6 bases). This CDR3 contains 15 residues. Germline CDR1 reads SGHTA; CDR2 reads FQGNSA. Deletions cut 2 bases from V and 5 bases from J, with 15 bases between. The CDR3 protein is CASSLSSLALETQYF. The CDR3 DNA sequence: TGTGCCAGCAGCTTAAGTTCACTAGCATTGGAGACCCAGTACTTC.

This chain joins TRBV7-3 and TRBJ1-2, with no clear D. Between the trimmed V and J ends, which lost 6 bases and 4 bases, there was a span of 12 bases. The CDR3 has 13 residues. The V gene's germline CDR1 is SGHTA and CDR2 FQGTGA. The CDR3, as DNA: TGTGCCAGCAGTTCATTATCCGGCTATGGCTACACCTTC. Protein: CASSSLSGYGYTF.

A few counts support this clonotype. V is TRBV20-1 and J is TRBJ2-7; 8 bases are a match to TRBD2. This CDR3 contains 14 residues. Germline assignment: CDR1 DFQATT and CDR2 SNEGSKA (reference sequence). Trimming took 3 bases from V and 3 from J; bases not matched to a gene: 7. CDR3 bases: TGCAGTGCTAGGTCATTAGCGGGATTCTACGAGCAGTACTTC. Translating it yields CSARSLAGFYEQYF.

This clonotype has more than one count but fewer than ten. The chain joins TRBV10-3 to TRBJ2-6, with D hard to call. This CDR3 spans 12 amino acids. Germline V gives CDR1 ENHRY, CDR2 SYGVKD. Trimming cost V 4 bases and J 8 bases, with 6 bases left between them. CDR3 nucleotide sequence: TGTGCCATCAGTGCAAGGACCAACGTCCTGACTTTC. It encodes CAISARTNVLTF.

The CDR3 here is CASSLSPAARYLDEQYF. DNA for the CDR3: TGCGCCAGCAGCTTATCGCCGGCAGCCCGTTATCTGGACGAGCAGTACTTC. The V call is TRBV5-1, the J call TRBJ2-7; D gene ambiguous. Trimming stripped 2 bases from V and 5 bases from J, with 23 bases between. CDR3 length: 17 residues. In germline, CDR1 is SGHRS, CDR2 YFSETQ.

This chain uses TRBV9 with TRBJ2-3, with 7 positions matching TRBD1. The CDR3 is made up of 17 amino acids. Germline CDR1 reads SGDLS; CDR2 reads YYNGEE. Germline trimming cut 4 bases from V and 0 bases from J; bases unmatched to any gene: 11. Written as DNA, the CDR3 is TGTGCCAGCAGCACTGGGGACAGTTCTCATAGCACAGATACGCAGTATTTT. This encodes CASSTGDSSHSTDTQYF.

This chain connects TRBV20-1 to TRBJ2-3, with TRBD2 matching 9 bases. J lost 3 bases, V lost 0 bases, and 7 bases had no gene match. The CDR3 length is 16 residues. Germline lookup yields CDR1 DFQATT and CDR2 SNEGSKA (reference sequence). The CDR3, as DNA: TGCAGTGCTAGAGATCCAAGGCGGGAGGGTACAGATACGCAGTATTTT. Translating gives CSARDPRREGTDTQYF.

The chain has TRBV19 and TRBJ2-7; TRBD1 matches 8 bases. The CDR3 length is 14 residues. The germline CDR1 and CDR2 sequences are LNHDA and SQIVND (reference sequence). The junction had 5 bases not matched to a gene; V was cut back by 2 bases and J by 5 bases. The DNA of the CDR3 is TGTGCCAGTAGTATAAGGCGACAGGGGAACGAGCAGTACTTC. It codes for CASSIRRQGNEQYF.

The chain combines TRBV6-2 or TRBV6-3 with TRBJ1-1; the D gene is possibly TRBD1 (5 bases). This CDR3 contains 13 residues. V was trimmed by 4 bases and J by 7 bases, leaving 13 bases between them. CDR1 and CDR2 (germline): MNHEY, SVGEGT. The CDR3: CASSSRMGREAFF. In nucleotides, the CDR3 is TGTGCCAGCAGTTCCCGGATGGGGCGTGAAGCTTTCTTT.

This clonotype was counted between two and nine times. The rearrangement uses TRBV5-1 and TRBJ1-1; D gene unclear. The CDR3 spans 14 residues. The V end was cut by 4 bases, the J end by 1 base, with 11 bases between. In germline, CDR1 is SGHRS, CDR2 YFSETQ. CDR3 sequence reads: CASSRPVANTEAFF. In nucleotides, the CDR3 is TGCGCCAGCAGCCGACCCGTAGCGAACACTGAAGCTTTCTTT. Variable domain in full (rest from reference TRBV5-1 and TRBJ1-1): KAGVTQTPRYLIKTRGQQVTLSCSPISGHRSVSWYQQTPGQGLQFLFEYFSETQRNKGNFPGRFSGRQFSNSRSEMNVSTLELGDSALYLCASSRPVANTEAFFGQGTRLTVV.

The CDR3 reads CASSDIGASNSPLHF. CDR3 sequence (DNA): TGTGCCAGCAGTGATATCGGGGCATCGAATTCACCCCTCCACTTT. The chain uses TRBV2 and TRBJ1-6, with a weak D call TRBD1 (5 bases). V dropped 3 bases and J dropped 7 bases, with 13 bases sitting between them. Germline loops: CDR1 SNHLY, CDR2 FYNNEI. The CDR3 contains 15 residues.

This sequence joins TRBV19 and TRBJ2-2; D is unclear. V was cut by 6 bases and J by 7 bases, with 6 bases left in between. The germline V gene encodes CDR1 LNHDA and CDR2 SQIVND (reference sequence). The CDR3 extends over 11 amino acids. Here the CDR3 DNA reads TGTGCCAGTAGCGTATTCGGGGAGCTGTTTTTT. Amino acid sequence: CASSVFGELFF.

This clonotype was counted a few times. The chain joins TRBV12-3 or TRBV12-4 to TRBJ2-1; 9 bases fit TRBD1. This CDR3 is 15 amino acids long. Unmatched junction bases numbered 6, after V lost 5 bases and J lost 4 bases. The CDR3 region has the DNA TGTGCCAGCAGTAAGGGACAGGGAGGGTACAATGAGCAGTTCTTC. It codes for CASSKGQGGYNEQFF.

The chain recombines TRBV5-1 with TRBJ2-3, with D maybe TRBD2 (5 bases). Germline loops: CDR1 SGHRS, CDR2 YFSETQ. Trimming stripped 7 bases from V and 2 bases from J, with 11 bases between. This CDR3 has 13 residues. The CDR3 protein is CASGREYTDTQYF. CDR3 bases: TGCGCCAGCGGACGGGAATACACAGATACGCAGTATTTT.

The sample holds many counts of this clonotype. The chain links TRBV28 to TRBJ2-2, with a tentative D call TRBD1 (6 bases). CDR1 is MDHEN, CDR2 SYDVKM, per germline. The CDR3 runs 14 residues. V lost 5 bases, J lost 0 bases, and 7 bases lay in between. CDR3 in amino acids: CASSRTANTGELFF. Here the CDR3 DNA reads TGTGCCAGCAGTCGGACAGCGAACACCGGGGAGCTGTTTTTT.

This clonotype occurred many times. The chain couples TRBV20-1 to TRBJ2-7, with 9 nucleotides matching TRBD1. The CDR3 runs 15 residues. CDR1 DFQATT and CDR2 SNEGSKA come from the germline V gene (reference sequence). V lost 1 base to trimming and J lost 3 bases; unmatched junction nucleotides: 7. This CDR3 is CSARAGTGTVYEQYF. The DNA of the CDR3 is TGCAGTGCTAGAGCCGGGACAGGGACGGTCTACGAGCAGTACTTC.

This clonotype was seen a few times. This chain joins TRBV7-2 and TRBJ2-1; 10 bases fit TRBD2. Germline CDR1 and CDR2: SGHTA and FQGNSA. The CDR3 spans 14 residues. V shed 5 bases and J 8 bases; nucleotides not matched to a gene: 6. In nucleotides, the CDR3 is TGTGCCAGCAGCAAGGGACTAGCGTTGTATGAGCAGTTCTTC. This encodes CASSKGLALYEQFF.